This TCR beta chain was identified in a study of cytomegalovirus exposure and HLA in healthy donors. This clone occurred once. There are 16 residues in the CDR3. From germline, CDR1 is SGHAT and CDR2 FQNNGV. V was clipped by 4 bases and J by 8 bases, with 20 bases between them. PCR used 60 Vbeta primers and 13 Jbeta primers. Clones were sequenced by immunoSEQ multiplex PCR, and TCRdb holds only the in-frame ones, with some missing. The sample contains 90,000 to 100,000 clones, 77% of which appear only once. This clonotype was obtained from a female donor in good health and CMV-seronegative. The chain has TRBV11-2 and TRBJ1-4; a possible D gene is TRBD1 (6 bases). The sample comprised PBMCs. The CDR3 protein is CASSSRGGGAGEKLFF. Here the CDR3 DNA reads TGTGCCAGCAGCTCCCGAGGGGGGGGCGCAGGAGAAAAACTGTTTTTT.